What follows are 4 T cell receptor beta chains derived from one specimen sequenced in a study of blood T cells in healthy people across ages (dated by TCRdb to the mid-2010s). Libraries were made using 5' RACE. Sequenced on an Illumina HiSeq 2500. A second 7 to 11 cycle PCR used a sample-barcoded 5' primer and a J-beta primer mix. The public reads were reprocessed in TCRdb via fastp at Q25 and MiXCR, keeping in-frame beta chains. A single entry per CDR3 protein holds the most common genes and DNA from its merged rows. The sample table contains fewer than 1,000,000 distinct CDR3 sequences; only one count was recorded for about half of them. Of the sample, roughly 18% falls within the top ten clones. Source material: blood. The origin of the receptors is a man older than 75 in good health.

The chain joins TRBV13 to TRBJ2-1; no reliable D call. CDR3 length: 14 amino acids. Trimming shortened V by 0 bases and J by 6 bases, and 9 bases separated the two germline ends. Germline assignment: CDR1 PRHDT and CDR2 FYEKMQ (reference sequence). The DNA of the CDR3 is TGTGCCAGCAGCTTAGGAGAAGCTCCCAATGAGCAGTTCTTC. Amino acids: CASSLGEAPNEQFF.

This clonotype has more than one count but fewer than ten. V and J are TRBV12-3 or TRBV12-4 and TRBJ1-4; D may be TRBD1 (6 bases). Trimming cost V 6 bases and J 7 bases, with 12 bases left between them. The CDR3 extends over 13 amino acids. The CDR3 protein is CASSGGASEKLFF. The CDR3 DNA sequence: TGTGCCAGCAGCGGGGGCGCGAGTGAAAAACTGTTTTTT.

The J gene is TRBJ2-1, the V gene TRBV4-2; TRBD1 aligns across 10 bases. Per the germline V gene, CDR1 is LGHNA and CDR2 is YNFKEQ. V dropped 0 bases and J dropped 4; count of bases not matched to a gene: 3. CDR3 length equals 16 residues. The CDR3 sequence: CASSQDGDRGYNEQFF. The CDR3 nucleotides are TGTGCCAGCAGCCAAGATGGGGACAGGGGATACAATGAGCAGTTCTTC.

The chain has TRBV9 and TRBJ1-6; the match to TRBD1 covers 8 bases. CDR1 and CDR2 (germline): SGDLS, YYNGEE. This CDR3 contains 15 residues. V dropped 2 bases and J dropped 7; count of bases not matched to a gene: 5. The CDR3 region has the DNA TGTGCCAGCAGCGTTGTGGCAGGGGGCAATTCACCCCTCCACTTT. This translates into CASSVVAGGNSPLHF. The full variable domain, with the rest looked up from reference TRBV9 and TRBJ1-6, is DSGVTQTPKHLITATGQRVTLRCSPRSGDLSVYWYQQSLDQGLQFLIQYYNGEERAKGNILERFSAQQFPDLHSELNLSSLELGDSALYFCASSVVAGGNSPLHFGNGTRLTVT.